Listed below are T cell receptor beta chains from one sample, sequenced in a study of blood T cell repertoires in COVID-19. Data came from immunoSEQ multiplex PCR; TCRdb stores just in-frame clones and leaves some out. Of roughly 140,000 clones detected, roughly 80% appear once; the ten largest clones hold under 0.75%. Sample: peripheral blood. The receptors originated from a man between 60 and 70 years old with acute or convalescent COVID-19. The CDR3 runs from the conserved cysteine through the conserved F or W. The order of the fields is D gene, V gene, J gene, clone size, CDR3 DNA, CDR3 protein. The D gene is left open where the match is weak. For some rows the clone size is stated as once, few or many, or as a class when expanded; others skip it.

TRBD1	TRBV5-1	TRBJ1-6	-	TGCGCCAGCAGCCCATTGACAGGGTTCTCACCCCTCCACTTT	CASSPLTGFSPLHF
TRBD1	TRBV28	TRBJ2-7	-	TGTGCCAGCAGTTACGCGGGACAGGACTCCTACGAGCAGTACTTC	CASSYAGQDSYEQYF
-	TRBV9	TRBJ1-1	-	TGTGCCAGCAGCGACTCGACAGATATGAACACTGAAGCTTTCTTT	CASSDSTDMNTEAFF
-	TRBV5-1	TRBJ2-1	-	TGCGCCAGCAGCGACGGCCGCTTGCAAAGGGGCCCGTTCTTC	CASSDGRLQRGPFF
-	TRBV7-3	TRBJ2-5	-	TGTGCCAGCAGCAACCCGGCGGGACGTCTGTACTTC	CASSNPAGRLYF
-	TRBV5-1	TRBJ2-1	-	TGCGCCAGCAGCGCACAGGGTTATGAGCAGTTCTTC	CASSAQGYEQFF
-	TRBV9	TRBJ2-7	-	TGTGCCAGCAGCGTAGACGGCAGGGACTACGAGCAGTACTTC	CASSVDGRDYEQYF
TRBD1	TRBV18	TRBJ1-1	-	TGTGCCAGCTCACCATTCGACAGGGGCGGCACTGAAGCTTTCTTT	CASSPFDRGGTEAFF
TRBD1	TRBV6-2/TRBV6-3	TRBJ2-2	-	TGTGCCAGCAGTCCACATGGACAGGGAGCGTGGACCGGGGAGCTGTTTTTT	CASSPHGQGAWTGELFF
-	TRBV4-3	TRBJ2-1	once	TGCGCCAGCAGCCTCGGGGCGGAGGGATACAATGAGCAGTTCTTC	CASSLGAEGYNEQFF
TRBD1	TRBV27	TRBJ1-5	-	TGTGCCAGCAGTTTACGATCTACAGGGGGGATGTGGGTCAATCAGCCCCAGCATTTT	CASSLRSTGGMWVNQPQHF